The entry that follows covers one TCR beta chain sequence. What it recognizes is unknown. The PCR had 60 Vbeta and 13 Jbeta primers. In the source study's methods: Counted up in a later analysis, unique TCR beta chains came to some 75 million, with about 9.9 million shared. TCRdb's copy holds only in-frame clones and misses some; the assay was immunoSEQ multiplex PCR. That table gives V, J and clone size, and the DNA gave D and trimming. Among some 180,000 clones, around four fifths were seen once, and the ten largest hold approximately 2.1%. This CDR3 spans 19 amino acids. Trimming removed 5 bases from V and 5 bases from J; junction bases left unmatched: 19. The V gene's germline CDR1 is LGHNA and CDR2 YSLEER. The sample belongs to a study of cytomegalovirus exposure and HLA in healthy donors. Whole-study findings and limits: The classifier, whose performance was assessed in both the original and validation cohorts, reportedly diagnosed cytomegalovirus status with high specificity and sensitivity. Prior analysis indicated that the majority of TCR beta V segments exhibited productivity approximately 90% or approximately 30% of the time.

V gene TRBV4-3 combines with J gene TRBJ1-1, with 11 bases lining up with TRBD1. The sequencing input was PBMCs. The TCR sequence derives from a woman under 40 in good health and CMV-seronegative. In DNA, the CDR3 is TGCGCCAGCAGCTATAGCCCACCGGGACAGGGGGTTGCGAGGACTGAAGCTTTCTTT. Protein sequence: CASSYSPPGQGVARTEAFF.